Included here is one T cell receptor beta chain sequence, with context. Its specificity is not known. An expansion of CD8+CD57+ cells by flow cytometry had been shown in patients chosen for sequencing. Every patient had severe acquired aplastic anemia. Genomic DNA provided the template from which TCR beta VDJ and CDR3 profiles were obtained. TCRdb re-called the reads with MiXCR, one entry per CDR3 protein. The table includes just over 450,000 distinct CDR3 sequences, approximately 33% detected once. This sample stems from a study of CD8+CD57+ T cells in acquired aplastic anemia. At the level of the study: Quantities of DNA derived from sorted CD4+ and CD8+ cells averaged approximately 3.5 ug.

The study, taken as a whole, reports: Sharing between patients and controls was observed for around 27 CD8+ CDR3 sequences.

Germline V gene data show CDR1 as DFQATT and CDR2 as SNEGSKA (reference sequence). V was clipped by 3 bases and J by 8 bases; unmatched bases: 16. CDR3 length: 18 amino acids. The sequenced sample consisted of sorted CD4+, CD8+, or CD8+CD57+ T cells (not recorded which) from PBMCs. V usage is TRBV20-1 and J usage is TRBJ2-1, with 13 bases fitting TRBD2. The receptor was derived from a human donor with aplastic anemia. The CDR3 coding sequence is TGCAGTGCTAGTAAGGTATCGGGCCGGACTAGCGGGAGATATGAGCAGTTCTTC. Its protein product is CSASKVSGRTSGRYEQFF.